This T cell receptor (beta chain) was captured by sequencing in a study of spatial heterogeneity in lung cancer. Study context: There were consistently more beta-chain sequences detected than alpha-chain sequences. As counted in raw reads, each unique TCR and UMI combination appeared more than ten times on average.

V gave up 2 bases and J gave up 6 bases; unmatched junction bases: 3. Germline values: CDR1 SGHVS, CDR2 FNYEAQ. This CDR3 comprises 13 residues. Time point in this sample: sample taken at primary tumor resection. Many counts were recorded for this clonotype. Its antigen remains unknown. Broader study findings: It was estimated that coverage of tumor T cells reached around 7% for alpha chains and 13% for beta chains. Tumor mutation count correlated with how many alpha and beta TCRs expanded intratumorally.

The library protocol tagged each TCR cDNA with a unique molecular identifier. TCRdb analysed the 5' RACE reads with MiXCR anew, one entry per CDR3 protein. The data show about 30,000 distinct CDR3 sequences, more than 5.5% seen once. This receptor was identified in a male donor with early-stage non-small cell lung cancer. The specimen was lung tumor tissue, collected at surgery. The gene calls are TRBV7-6 and TRBJ2-7; 8 positions agree with TRBD1. Here the CDR3 DNA reads TGTGCCAGCAGCTTATCAGGGGGCGTCGAGCAGTACTTC. It specifies CASSLSGGVEQYF.